A single sample gave rise to the 9 T cell receptor beta chains below, sequenced in a study of vaccination effects on CD4 cells after COVID-19. TCRdb keeps only in-frame clones here, not all; method: immunoSEQ multiplex PCR. The sample lists some 26,000 clones, over 65% occurring once. No antigen has been identified for these receptors. Following culture for around 10 days, CD4+ T cells were isolated. This material consisted of CD4+ T cells from PBMCs cultured without peptide, taken before COVID-19 vaccination. The source of these receptors is a human donor who received a COVID-19 vaccine.

The chain combines TRBV4-1 with TRBJ1-5; TRBD1 might be the D (5 bases). V lost 5 bases and J lost 3, with 11 bases in between. The germline V gene has CDR1 MGHRA and CDR2 YSYEKL. The CDR3 consists of 14 residues. CDR3 bases: TGCGCCAGCAGCGCGGGACCGGTCAATCAGCCCCAGCATTTT. It is translated as CASSAGPVNQPQHF.

The V call is TRBV6-5, the J call TRBJ2-2; 8 bases align to TRBD1. Germline assignment: CDR1 MNHEY and CDR2 SVGAGI. This CDR3 is built from 14 residues. Trimming took 8 bases from V and 0 from J; bases not matched to a gene: 2. CDR3 DNA sequence: TGTGCCAGCGCGGGACAGGCGAACACCGGGGAGCTGTTTTTT. It yields the protein CASAGQANTGELFF.

The chain uses TRBV4-1 and TRBJ1-6; TRBD1 is a possible D gene (6 bases). V was trimmed by 1 base and J by 11 bases, leaving 12 bases between them. Per the germline V gene, CDR1 is MGHRA and CDR2 is YSYEKL. This CDR3 has 14 amino acids. As DNA, the CDR3 is TGCGCCAGCAGCCAAGCCGCTACAGGGACACCCCTCCACTTT. Translating it yields CASSQAATGTPLHF.

This chain uses TRBV29-1 with TRBJ2-5, with D tentatively TRBD2 (7 bases). Germline V gene data show CDR1 as SQVTM and CDR2 as ANQGSEA. The CDR3 consists of 15 residues. Deletions cut 6 bases from V and 4 bases from J, with 21 bases between. CDR3 bases: TGCAGCGTCGCCCCCACAGGGAGGGATCGAGAGACCCAGTACTTC. This translates into CSVAPTGRDRETQYF.

The chain couples TRBV19 to TRBJ1-2; D remains unclear. The germline V gene has CDR1 LNHDA and CDR2 SQIVND (reference sequence). The CDR3 is made up of 11 amino acids. The V end lost 2 bases, the J end lost 8 bases, and 6 bases lay between the germline ends. Written as DNA, the CDR3 is TGTGCCAGTAGTATAATGGGGGGCTACACCTTC. The encoded protein is CASSIMGGYTF.

A few counts support this clone. The J gene is TRBJ1-2, the V gene TRBV19; D not resolved. Trimming took 6 bases from V and 4 from J, leaving 12 bases between them. The CDR3 has 13 residues. Germline V gives CDR1 LNHDA, CDR2 SQIVND (reference sequence). The CDR3 here is CASSPDGIYGYTF. The CDR3 nucleotides read TGTGCCAGTAGCCCCGACGGAATCTATGGCTACACCTTC.

This clone was observed a single time. The chain is built from TRBV18 and TRBJ1-6; possibly TRBD1 for D (5 bases). The CDR3 is 16 residues long. The germline CDR1 and CDR2 sequences are KGHSH and LQKENI. V lost 6 bases, J lost 0 bases, and 12 bases lay in between. CDR3 DNA sequence: TGTGCCAGCTCCCCCCAGGGCAGCTCCTATAATTCACCCCTCCACTTT. This translates into CASSPQGSSYNSPLHF.

The rearrangement joins TRBV7-9 to TRBJ2-5; D remains unclear. The germline gives CDR1 SEHNR, CDR2 FQNEAQ (reference sequence). The V end was cut by 5 bases, the J end by 2 bases, with 12 bases between. The CDR3 length is 14 residues. CDR3 protein: CASSPLGTQETQYF. In DNA form, the CDR3 reads TGTGCCAGCAGCCCCCTGGGCACGCAAGAGACCCAGTACTTC.

This chain uses TRBV6-5 with TRBJ2-1; D remains ambiguous. The CDR3 length is 12 residues. The germline V gene encodes CDR1 MNHEY and CDR2 SVGAGI. V was shortened by 5 bases and J by 10 bases, with 12 bases between the two germline ends. The CDR3 bases are TGTGCCAGCAGTAAGAACTTAGGGGAGCAGTTCTTC. Protein sequence: CASSKNLGEQFF.